The 4 T cell receptor beta chains given below trace back to one sample, sequenced in a study of T cell responses to AZD1222 COVID-19 vaccine. The method was immunoSEQ multiplex PCR; TCRdb's version includes in-frame clones alone and lacks a portion of them. This sample yields about 90,000 clones, of which about 91% are seen a single time; 10% belongs to the top ten. The sequences come from peripheral blood, collected on day 0 of MenACWY control vaccination. These receptors all stem from an adult in good health.

The V gene is TRBV3-1 (or the pseudogene TRBV3-2), the J gene TRBJ1-6; no reliable D call. Trimming pared 5 bases from V and 7 bases from J, leaving 18 bases between. Germline V gene sequence: CDR1 LGHDT, CDR2 YNNKEL (reference sequence). This CDR3 contains 16 residues. CDR3 in DNA: TGTGCCAGCAGCTTTTCTACGTCCTCCGTCAATTCACCCCTCCACTTT. Translation: CASSFSTSSVNSPLHF.

The chain links TRBV7-8 to TRBJ1-6; D unclear. The CDR3 is 18 residues long. Trimming removed 5 bases at V and 7 bases at J, with 24 bases between. CDR1 is SGHVS, CDR2 FQNEAQ, per germline. DNA of the CDR3: TGTGCCAGCAGCCGACGACTTATATCCGCCGAAGCGAATTCACCCCTCCACTTT. Its protein is CASSRRLISAEANSPLHF.

Details on this clone: Different DNA sequences within this sample yield the same CDR3. The CDR3 spells CASSVAGGNTIYF. The CDR3 DNA is TGTGCCAGCAGCGTAGCTGGGGGAAACACCATATATTTT. The V call is TRBV9, the J call TRBJ1-3, with D unclear. Germline V gene lookup returns CDR1 SGDLS and CDR2 YYNGEE. V lost 0 bases and J lost 4, with 5 bases in between. There are 13 residues in the CDR3.

This clone was seen only a few times. The rearrangement uses TRBV5-1 and TRBJ2-5; 7 bases agree with TRBD2. Unmatched junction bases numbered 8, after V lost 2 bases and J lost 4 bases. The CDR3 contains 15 residues. CDR1 and CDR2 from the germline V gene are SGHRS and YFSETQ. In nucleotides, the CDR3 is TGCGCCAGCAGCTTAGATGCGGGGGACGGAGAGACCCAGTACTTC. It specifies CASSLDAGDGETQYF.